Listed below are T cell receptor beta chains from one sample, sequenced in a study of blood T cell repertoires in COVID-19. Assay: immunoSEQ multiplex PCR; the TCRdb copy retains only in-frame clones and omits some. The sample consists of approximately 220,000 clones, approximately 80% of them appearing once. Sequencing was carried out using peripheral blood. These receptors were collected from a woman aged 55-70 years who had recovered from COVID-19. Each CDR3 is given without its conserved first and last residue. Each record gives: CDR3 protein, CDR3 length, V gene.

CDR3 protein: ASSSYGGSTDTQY
CDR3 length: 13
V gene: TRBV7-3

CDR3 protein: ASSYYGNYEQY
CDR3 length: 11
V gene: TRBV6-2/TRBV6-3

CDR3 protein: ASSFRGGSGELF
CDR3 length: 12
V gene: TRBV7-6

CDR3 protein: ASSQERGTLAKNIQY
CDR3 length: 15
V gene: TRBV4-2

CDR3 protein: ASRADRGRQPQH
CDR3 length: 12
V gene: TRBV10-1

CDR3 protein: ASSSRETITGELF
CDR3 length: 13
V gene: TRBV19

CDR3 protein: ASGTGPNYGYT
CDR3 length: 11
V gene: TRBV7-9

CDR3 protein: ASSLSGVLEISKNIQY
CDR3 length: 16
V gene: TRBV5-1

CDR3 protein: ASSGLGGWGNTEAF
CDR3 length: 14
V gene: TRBV19

CDR3 protein: ASSLVAGPHSYEQY
CDR3 length: 14
V gene: TRBV7-2

CDR3 protein: ASSLQGEGEKLF
CDR3 length: 12
V gene: TRBV5-4

CDR3 protein: ASSRGGIVYNEQF
CDR3 length: 13
V gene: TRBV18

CDR3 protein: ASSPRLDFGKLF
CDR3 length: 12
V gene: TRBV18

CDR3 protein: ASSEGQGPQH
CDR3 length: 10
V gene: TRBV6-1

CDR3 protein: ASSPGWPNEKLF
CDR3 length: 12
V gene: TRBV5-6

CDR3 protein: ASSLMGVSYGYT
CDR3 length: 12
V gene: TRBV7-9

CDR3 protein: ASSGEGNTEAF
CDR3 length: 11
V gene: TRBV9

CDR3 protein: ASSRTGVEKLF
CDR3 length: 11
V gene: TRBV5-1

CDR3 protein: ASSLSLAGEAF
CDR3 length: 11
V gene: TRBV12-3/TRBV12-4

CDR3 protein: ATSRDTMAGTWGYT
CDR3 length: 14
V gene: TRBV15

CDR3 protein: ASSLRQGTNEKLF
CDR3 length: 13
V gene: TRBV18

CDR3 protein: ASSEASRSSYEQY
CDR3 length: 13
V gene: TRBV2

CDR3 protein: ASSQPGQGSTTEAF
CDR3 length: 14
V gene: TRBV4-2

CDR3 protein: ASSLTQGATGNTIY
CDR3 length: 14
V gene: TRBV5-4

CDR3 protein: ASSQETGTQY
CDR3 length: 10
V gene: TRBV3-1/TRBV3-2

CDR3 protein: ASSPQPGTQY
CDR3 length: 10
V gene: TRBV7-9

CDR3 protein: ASSLPGQRYNSPLH
CDR3 length: 14
V gene: TRBV7-9